A selection of T cell receptor beta chains follows, all from one sample in a study of blood T cells in healthy people across ages. MiXCR, applied by TCRdb to the 5' RACE reads, yields one record per CDR3 protein. Of 1.4 million or so distinct CDR3 sequences detected, about 42% appear once; the ten largest clones hold around 4%. The sample was blood. The origin of the receptors is a woman younger than 30 in good health. Each CDR3 is given with its conserved first and last residue. D genes are given only for firm matches. Only part of the rows carry a size: once, few, many, or a class if the clone is expanded.

>few|NA|TRBJ1-2|TRBV20-1|13
TGCAGTGCTAGAGATCGGTGGGGCGGGGGCTACACCTTC
CSARDRWGGGYTF
>NA|NA|TRBJ2-7|TRBV6-2/TRBV6-3|14
TGTGCCAGCAACATACCCCAAGCACACCGTCAGCAGTACTTC
CASNIPQAHRQQYF
>NA|TRBD2|TRBJ2-5|TRBV4-3|17
TGCGCCAGCAGCCAAGTGGGACTAGCTTGGGGGGGGAATGAGCAGTACTTC
CASSQVGLAWGGNEQYF
>many|TRBD2|TRBJ2-1|TRBV29-1|12
TGCAGCGTTCTGGGACTAGCCCATGAGCAGTTCTTC
CSVLGLAHEQFF
>NA|NA|TRBJ1-3|TRBV20-1|13
TGCAGTGCTAGTAGCAGGGCTGGAAACACCATATATTTT
CSASSRAGNTIYF
>NA|TRBD1|TRBJ2-1|TRBV3-1|15
TGTGCCAGCAGCCAAAGGAACAGGGGGCACAATGAGCAGTTCTTC
CASSQRNRGHNEQFF
>NA|NA|TRBJ2-5|TRBV23-1|16
TGCGCCAGCAGTCTAAAAGTAGGAAGACCTCAAGAGACCCAGTACTTC
CASSLKVGRPQETQYF
>few|TRBD1|TRBJ1-2|TRBV2|15
TGTGCCAGCAGTGAAGCGGGCAGGGGGCCTTTGGGCTACACCTTC
CASSEAGRGPLGYTF
>NA|TRBD1|TRBJ1-4|TRBV7-9|14
TGTGCCAGCAGCTCGACAGGGGTGCGGGAAAAACTGTTTTTT
CASSSTGVREKLFF
>NA|NA|TRBJ1-1|TRBV7-2|13
TGTGCCAGCAGCCCGGACCCGGGGGCTGAAGCTTTCTTT
CASSPDPGAEAFF
>NA|NA|TRBJ2-7|TRBV29-1|12
TGCAGCGTTGAGGGCGGCGGAAACGAGCAGTACTTC
CSVEGGGNEQYF
>few|NA|TRBJ2-1|TRBV20-1|15
TGCAGTGTTCCTCGAAGGCGGGCGGACGACAATGAGCAGTTCTTC
CSVPRRRADDNEQFF
>NA|TRBD1|TRBJ2-1|TRBV20-1|17
TGCAGTGCTAGTAGGTCAACAGGGGGCCTATCCTACAATGAGCAGTTCTTC
CSASRSTGGLSYNEQFF
>few|NA|TRBJ2-7|TRBV29-1|13
TGCAGCGTTCTGGGCCCCGAGGGCTACGAGCAGTACTTC
CSVLGPEGYEQYF
>NA|NA|TRBJ1-1|TRBV6-1|12
TGTGCCAGCATTAAACCGCGGGAGGCAGCTTTCTTT
CASIKPREAAFF
>once|NA|TRBJ2-7|TRBV2|12
TGTGCCAGCAGTTCAGGAGGGTGCGAGCAGTACTTC
CASSSGGCEQYF
>few|NA|TRBJ2-3|TRBV29-1|14
TGCAGCGTGGAAGGGCCCGGGGCGGAAGATACGCAGTATTTT
CSVEGPGAEDTQYF
>NA|TRBD1|TRBJ1-5|TRBV20-1|14
TGCAGTGCTCCCGACAGGGGAGGGAATCAGCCCCAGCATTTT
CSAPDRGGNQPQHF
>NA|NA|TRBJ2-7|TRBV5-8|18
TGTGCCAGCAGCTTGAGACCTCTTGGGCGATTTTGGGCCTACGAGCAGTACTTC
CASSLRPLGRFWAYEQYF
>NA|TRBD1|TRBJ2-7|TRBV11-2|15
TGTGCCAGCAGCTTATTAAAGGGGACAGGGTTCGAGCAGTACTTC
CASSLLKGTGFEQYF
>NA|NA|TRBJ2-3|TRBV12-3/TRBV12-4|15
TGTGCCAGCAGTTCATCCGGGAGGGGGCCAGATACGCAGTATTTT
CASSSSGRGPDTQYF
>few|TRBD2|TRBJ2-3|TRBV9|13
TGTGCCAGCAGCTCGACTAGCCCCGATACGCAGTATTTT
CASSSTSPDTQYF
>NA|TRBD1|TRBJ1-5|TRBV6-5|17
TGTGCCAGCAGTTCCCGGACAGGTGCTTATAGCAATCAGCCCCAGCATTTT
CASSSRTGAYSNQPQHF
>NA|NA|TRBJ2-3|TRBV4-1|16
TGCGTCAGCAGCCAATCCCCGGGGACTAGCACAGATACGCAGTATTTT
CVSSQSPGTSTDTQYF
>few|TRBD2|TRBJ2-3|TRBV12-3/TRBV12-4|21
TGTGCCAGCAGCTGGACCCCGGGACTAGCGGGGAGTAAAACTAGCACAGATACGCAGTATTTT
CASSWTPGLAGSKTSTDTQYF
>few|NA|TRBJ2-7|TRBV5-6|15
TGTGCCAGCAGCTTGGCGGGACTCGGGGCCTACGAGCAGTACTTC
CASSLAGLGAYEQYF
>NA|TRBD2|TRBJ2-3|TRBV20-1|15
TGCAGTGCCAATAGCGGGGGGCTTATCACAGATAGGCAGTATTTT
CSANSGGLITDRQYF
>many|NA|TRBJ2-3|TRBV29-1|14
TGCAGCGTTGAAGAATCTCAGGGGAGGGATACGCAGTATTTT
CSVEESQGRDTQYF
>NA|TRBD2|TRBJ2-3|TRBV7-2|15
TGTGCCAGCGTGTCTAGCGGGGGGGCCGGGGATACGCAGTATTTT
CASVSSGGAGDTQYF
>NA|TRBD1|TRBJ1-5|TRBV6-6|16
TGTGCCAGCAGCCCGAGACAGGGGAGGGGGGATCAGCCCCAGCATTTT
CASSPRQGRGDQPQHF
>NA|NA|TRBJ1-4|TRBV6-2/TRBV6-3|16
TGTGCCAGCAGTTGGCTACAGCTACGAGGTGGCGAAAAACTGTTTTTT
CASSWLQLRGGEKLFF
>NA|TRBD2|TRBJ2-4|TRBV7-8|14
TGTGCCAGCACTGCGGGAGGGACCAAAAACATTCAGTACTTC
CASTAGGTKNIQYF
>NA|NA|TRBJ2-7|TRBV29-1|12
TGCAGCGTTGGGACGCTGGCGTACGAGCAGTACTTC
CSVGTLAYEQYF
>NA|NA|TRBJ1-2|TRBV4-3|17
TGCGCCAGCAGCCAAGATATAAGTGCGTCCTGGGGCTATGGCTACACCTTC
CASSQDISASWGYGYTF
>NA|TRBD1|TRBJ1-1|TRBV27|14
TGTGCCAGAAGTTGGGGACAGGGTGCCACTGAAGCTTTCTTT
CARSWGQGATEAFF
>NA|NA|TRBJ2-1|TRBV20-1|16
TGCAGTGCTCGCCCCCCTATAGCGGCATCCTACAATGAGCAGTTCTTC
CSARPPIAASYNEQFF
>NA|NA|TRBJ1-5|TRBV27|16
TGTGCCAGCAGTTCTCGTTCGGGGGTTAGCAATCAGCCCCAGCATTTT
CASSSRSGVSNQPQHF
>NA|NA|TRBJ1-2|TRBV28|11
TGTGCCAGCAGTTTAACACGGAGCTACACCTTC
CASSLTRSYTF
>few|NA|TRBJ2-1|TRBV4-2|13
TGTGCCAGCAGCCAAGAAAATACCCGTGAGCAGTTCTTC
CASSQENTREQFF
>few|NA|TRBJ2-2|TRBV7-2|15
TGTGCCAGCAGCCCCCAAGGCTACTACACCGGGGAGCTGTTTTTT
CASSPQGYYTGELFF
>few|NA|TRBJ1-5|TRBV20-1|12
TGCAGTGCTCCAGGGGGCAATCAGCCCCAGCATTTT
CSAPGGNQPQHF
>NA|NA|TRBJ1-4|TRBV9|15
TGTGCCAGCAGCGTCCAGGGCTCGAGAGGAGAAAAACTGTTTTTT
CASSVQGSRGEKLFF
>NA|NA|TRBJ2-1|TRBV20-1|16
TGCAGTGCTAGAGAGCGATGGAGGTTTGACTACAATGAGCAGTTCTTC
CSARERWRFDYNEQFF
>NA|TRBD2|TRBJ2-1|TRBV20-1|17
TGCAGTGCTAGAGAGCGCTCCGGGGGGCTAGCGGGTAATGAGCAGTTCTTC
CSARERSGGLAGNEQFF
>few|TRBD2|TRBJ2-1|TRBV27|17
TGTGCCAGCAGTTCCAGACTAGCAGAAAGGTCCTACAATGAGCAGTTCTTC
CASSSRLAERSYNEQFF
>NA|TRBD1|TRBJ1-2|TRBV7-9|15
TGTGCCAGCAGCCCAACAGGGGGCCCCTACTATGGCTACACCTTC
CASSPTGGPYYGYTF
>few|NA|TRBJ2-1|TRBV29-1|15
TGCAGCGTTGTTCTGGGGCCCTTTTCCTACAATGAGCAGTTCTTC
CSVVLGPFSYNEQFF
>NA|NA|TRBJ1-4|TRBV20-1|14
TGCAGTGCTAGAGGCGGCAGCTCTAATGAAAAACTGTTTTTT
CSARGGSSNEKLFF
>NA|NA|TRBJ1-5|TRBV25-1|15
TGTGCCAGCAGTGAAAGTCGAGGGGCCAATCAGCCCCAGCATTTT
CASSESRGANQPQHF
>NA|NA|TRBJ2-4|TRBV9|13
TGTGCCAGCAGCGGAAGTGTCGTTCATGAGCAGTACTTC
CASSGSVVHEQYF
>NA|NA|TRBJ1-1|TRBV4-1|14
TGCGCCAGCAGCCAAGATTTGGGACCAACGCTGGCTTTCTTT
CASSQDLGPTLAFF
>NA|NA|TRBJ1-1|TRBV6-5|14
TGTGCCAGCACCTCCACGGCGGGGAGGACTGAAGCTTTCTTT
CASTSTAGRTEAFF
>NA|NA|TRBJ2-7|TRBV4-1|16
TGCGCCAGCAGCCAAGTCGGCAGGGCCTCCTACAATGAGCAGTACTTC
CASSQVGRASYNEQYF